The entry below describes one TCR beta chain. The antigen is undetermined. TCRdb processed the reads anew with MiXCR; each CDR3 protein has one entry. The sample carries about 700,000 distinct CDR3 sequences, roughly 36% recorded once. The data were obtained in a study of T cell repertoires in cytomegalovirus infection. The overall study: Recently identified HLA-C-restricted and well-studied HLA-B-restricted CMV epitopes were used. It was the public TCR beta signatures that indicated both CMV infection and matching HLA type.

This CDR3 is 15 amino acids long. The germline V gene has CDR1 SGHTA and CDR2 FQGNSA. The V end was cut by 2 bases, the J end by 3 bases, with 11 bases between. Regarding the study as a whole: The study identified carriers of CMV plus the relevant HLA from cumulative public TCR beta family frequency.

The chain combines TRBV7-2 with TRBJ2-1; tentatively, D is TRBD1 or TRBD2 (5 bases each). This receptor was obtained from a human donor in good health (CMV status not recorded). Some clones in this sample may be carry-over from other donors' samples. The material sequenced was cultured PBMCs, taken from culture after CMV antigen stimulation. CDR3 loop: CASSLMGVCYNEQFF. The CDR3 nucleotides are TGTGCCAGCAGCTTAATGGGGGTGTGCTACAATGAGCAGTTCTTC.